This is a list of T cell receptor beta chains from one sample in a study of shared clonotypes between healthy human individuals. Sequencing was performed with immunoSEQ multiplex PCR; in TCRdb, only in-frame clones are kept and a portion is missing. The data contain roughly 760,000 clones, approximately 74% of them singletons. Material: memory CD4+ T cells sorted from blood. The receptors were sampled from a woman aged 30 to 39 in good health. Both conserved end residues are part of each CDR3. Each record gives: V gene, clone size, D gene, J gene, CDR3 DNA, CDR3 protein. The D gene is left open where the match is weak. Clone size, where shown, is once, few, many, or a class for clones that have expanded.

V gene: TRBV28; clone size: few; D gene: -; J gene: TRBJ2-7; CDR3 DNA: TGTGCCAGCAGAATGATGGTGGCCACCTCCTACGAGCAGTACTTC; CDR3 protein: CASRMMVATSYEQYF
V gene: TRBV6-6; clone size: -; D gene: TRBD2; J gene: TRBJ2-1; CDR3 DNA: TGTGCCAGCGCTAATAGCGGGAGGACTAACAATGAGCAGTTCTTC; CDR3 protein: CASANSGRTNNEQFF
V gene: TRBV29-1; clone size: -; D gene: -; J gene: TRBJ2-1; CDR3 DNA: TGCAGCGTATTGGACCCGACGATCTTTGAGCAGTTCTTC; CDR3 protein: CSVLDPTIFEQFF
V gene: TRBV28; clone size: -; D gene: TRBD2; J gene: TRBJ2-7; CDR3 DNA: TGTGCCAGCAGGGGACTAGCGGGAGGGCTTAGCTCCTACGAGCAGTACTTC; CDR3 protein: CASRGLAGGLSSYEQYF
V gene: TRBV6-1; clone size: once; D gene: TRBD2; J gene: TRBJ2-3; CDR3 DNA: TGTGCCAGCAGTAAAACTAGCGGGAGTAATCCGCAGTATTTT; CDR3 protein: CASSKTSGSNPQYF
V gene: TRBV5-1; clone size: -; D gene: TRBD2; J gene: TRBJ2-5; CDR3 DNA: TGCGCCAGCAGCTTGGTGGGACTAGCGGGGGAGACCCAGTACTTC; CDR3 protein: CASSLVGLAGETQYF
V gene: TRBV13; clone size: -; D gene: -; J gene: TRBJ2-7; CDR3 DNA: TGTGCCAGCAGCTCATCCGGACAGTCCCTCGAGCAGTACTTC; CDR3 protein: CASSSSGQSLEQYF
V gene: TRBV28; clone size: few; D gene: -; J gene: TRBJ1-3; CDR3 DNA: TGTGCCAGCAGCCTCTCTGGAAACACCATATATTTT; CDR3 protein: CASSLSGNTIYF
V gene: TRBV5-1; clone size: -; D gene: -; J gene: TRBJ2-7; CDR3 DNA: TGCGCCAGCAGCCACGACACGACCCTATACGAGCAGTACTTC; CDR3 protein: CASSHDTTLYEQYF
V gene: TRBV28; clone size: -; D gene: -; J gene: TRBJ1-5; CDR3 DNA: TGTGCCAGCAGTTTCCCCAGGGGAGGGGATAGGCCCCAGCATTTT; CDR3 protein: CASSFPRGGDRPQHF
V gene: TRBV5-1; clone size: -; D gene: TRBD1; J gene: TRBJ1-1; CDR3 DNA: TGCGCCAGCAGCTTTACAGGGGTGGGTGAAGCTTTCTTT; CDR3 protein: CASSFTGVGEAFF
V gene: TRBV7-9; clone size: -; D gene: TRBD1; J gene: TRBJ2-7; CDR3 DNA: TGTGCCAGCAGCTTAGCGGATCAAAGGACAGGCAAACGTCACGAGCAGTACTTC; CDR3 protein: CASSLADQRTGKRHEQYF
V gene: TRBV19; clone size: -; D gene: TRBD2; J gene: TRBJ2-4; CDR3 DNA: TGTGCCAGTAGTAGGGCGGGAGAAGCCAAAAACATTCAGTACTTC; CDR3 protein: CASSRAGEAKNIQYF
V gene: TRBV2; clone size: -; D gene: -; J gene: TRBJ2-2; CDR3 DNA: TGTGCCAGCAGTGAGGCTAGCCTGGTCGGGGAGCTGTTTTTT; CDR3 protein: CASSEASLVGELFF
V gene: TRBV4-1; clone size: -; D gene: -; J gene: TRBJ2-6; CDR3 DNA: TGCGCCAGCAGCCTTGGGATCGGGGGGCGCCGACTTGGGGCCAACGTCCTGACTTTC; CDR3 protein: CASSLGIGGRRLGANVLTF
V gene: TRBV7-9; clone size: -; D gene: -; J gene: TRBJ2-3; CDR3 DNA: TGTGCCAGCAGTCGCAGGGAATACACAGATACGCAGTATTTT; CDR3 protein: CASSRREYTDTQYF
V gene: TRBV6-5; clone size: -; D gene: -; J gene: TRBJ1-1; CDR3 DNA: TGTGCCAGCAGTTACGCCCCATCGGGGGGTCGGACTGAAGCTTTCTTT; CDR3 protein: CASSYAPSGGRTEAFF
V gene: TRBV28; clone size: -; D gene: -; J gene: TRBJ2-5; CDR3 DNA: TGTGCCAGCAGTTTACAGGGCGTCGGTATAGAGACCCAGTACTTC; CDR3 protein: CASSLQGVGIETQYF
V gene: TRBV6-1; clone size: once; D gene: -; J gene: TRBJ2-7; CDR3 DNA: TGTGCCAGCAGTGAAATGGCAGCGCCCTTTACCTCCTACGAGCAGTACTTC; CDR3 protein: CASSEMAAPFTSYEQYF
V gene: TRBV7-2; clone size: -; D gene: -; J gene: TRBJ1-1; CDR3 DNA: TGTGCCAGCAGCTTAGCGTTTGCGTCGGGGGTAGCTTTCTTT; CDR3 protein: CASSLAFASGVAFF
V gene: TRBV7-9; clone size: -; D gene: -; J gene: TRBJ1-1; CDR3 DNA: TGTGCCAGCAGCTCAGGCAGAAGGGGAGGGGGCACTGAAGCTTTCTTT; CDR3 protein: CASSSGRRGGGTEAFF
V gene: TRBV4-2; clone size: -; D gene: TRBD2; J gene: TRBJ2-4; CDR3 DNA: TGTGCCAGCAGCCAAGGGACTAGCGGATACAAAAACATTCAGTACTTC; CDR3 protein: CASSQGTSGYKNIQYF
V gene: TRBV13; clone size: -; D gene: TRBD2; J gene: TRBJ2-5; CDR3 DNA: TGTGCCAGCAGCCCCCGGGGGCTAGCGGGAGGATACGGGGAGACCCAGTACTTC; CDR3 protein: CASSPRGLAGGYGETQYF
V gene: TRBV6-1; clone size: few; D gene: -; J gene: TRBJ1-2; CDR3 DNA: TGTGCCAGCAAGCGGGACTATGGCTACACCTTC; CDR3 protein: CASKRDYGYTF
V gene: TRBV6-6; clone size: -; D gene: -; J gene: TRBJ2-7; CDR3 DNA: TGTGCCAGCAGTAAGGCAGGTGGGGCCTACGAGCAGTACTTC; CDR3 protein: CASSKAGGAYEQYF
V gene: TRBV7-9; clone size: -; D gene: TRBD1; J gene: TRBJ1-5; CDR3 DNA: TGTGCCAGCAGCGCACAGGGGGACCAGCCCCAGCATTTT; CDR3 protein: CASSAQGDQPQHF
V gene: TRBV29-1; clone size: -; D gene: TRBD1; J gene: TRBJ2-7; CDR3 DNA: TGCAGCGCGGGAAGACAGGGGAAGGGCGAGCAGTACTTC; CDR3 protein: CSAGRQGKGEQYF
V gene: TRBV9; clone size: -; D gene: -; J gene: TRBJ2-1; CDR3 DNA: TGTGCCAGCAGCGTAGAGGCCTTACAGGCCAGTGAGCAGTTCTTC; CDR3 protein: CASSVEALQASEQFF